The rows below give T cell receptor beta chains drawn from one sample of a study of cytomegalovirus exposure and HLA in healthy donors. Profiled with immunoSEQ multiplex PCR; TCRdb holds only in-frame clones, not every one. The data contain 98,000 or so clones, roughly 85% of them singletons. Sequenced sample: PBMCs. These receptors all come from a man aged 55 to 69 in good health and CMV-seropositive. CDR3s include the opening cysteine and the closing phenylalanine or tryptophan. Fields, in order: V gene, CDR3 protein.

>TRBV18
CASSPITGQESSYNSPLHF
>TRBV27
CASREGGNYGYTF
>TRBV5-6
CASSPRDTRNYGYTF
>TRBV10-3
CAISEDRGFNTDTQYF
>TRBV9
CASSVKNTGELFF
>TRBV5-4
CASSLELAGYTGELFF
>TRBV18
CASSPRGLAYEQYF
>TRBV5-1
CASSSRTSGGAFTGELFF
>TRBV5-1
CASSLPEGYGYTF
>TRBV4-1
CASSQDSQSAVF
>TRBV19
CASSIAGTPYTEAFF
>TRBV10-1
CASSSNRAGGYTF
>TRBV10-3
CAINGGSYEQYF
>TRBV5-1
CASSLRAQGNVYEQYF
>TRBV7-6
CASSLGQGDRQYF
>TRBV6-5
CASSLRLAGVEQFF
>TRBV18
CASSPAPSGGQRDTQYF
>TRBV5-4
CASSLVGQGLDTQYF
>TRBV6-1
CASSENAGASGYTF
>TRBV5-1
CASSLDLSQETQYF
>TRBV7-3
CASSLTGTGVPYEQYF
>TRBV7-9
CASSLDTAEETQYF